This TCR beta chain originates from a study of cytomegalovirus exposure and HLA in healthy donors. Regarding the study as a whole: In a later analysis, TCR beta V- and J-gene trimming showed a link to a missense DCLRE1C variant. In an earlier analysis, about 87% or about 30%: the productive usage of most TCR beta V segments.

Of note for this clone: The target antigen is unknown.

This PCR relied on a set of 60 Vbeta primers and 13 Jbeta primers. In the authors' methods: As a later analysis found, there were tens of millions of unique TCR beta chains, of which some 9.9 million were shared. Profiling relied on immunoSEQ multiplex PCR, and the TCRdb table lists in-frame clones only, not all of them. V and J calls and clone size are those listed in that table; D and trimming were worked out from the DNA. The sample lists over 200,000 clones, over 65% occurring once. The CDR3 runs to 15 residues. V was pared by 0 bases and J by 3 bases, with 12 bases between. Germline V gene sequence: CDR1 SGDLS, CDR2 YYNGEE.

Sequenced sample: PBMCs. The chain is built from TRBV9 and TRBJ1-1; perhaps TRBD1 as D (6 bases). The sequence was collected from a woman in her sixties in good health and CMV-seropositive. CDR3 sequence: CASSVGYRAYTEAFF. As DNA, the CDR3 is TGTGCCAGCAGCGTAGGTTACAGGGCGTACACTGAAGCTTTCTTT.